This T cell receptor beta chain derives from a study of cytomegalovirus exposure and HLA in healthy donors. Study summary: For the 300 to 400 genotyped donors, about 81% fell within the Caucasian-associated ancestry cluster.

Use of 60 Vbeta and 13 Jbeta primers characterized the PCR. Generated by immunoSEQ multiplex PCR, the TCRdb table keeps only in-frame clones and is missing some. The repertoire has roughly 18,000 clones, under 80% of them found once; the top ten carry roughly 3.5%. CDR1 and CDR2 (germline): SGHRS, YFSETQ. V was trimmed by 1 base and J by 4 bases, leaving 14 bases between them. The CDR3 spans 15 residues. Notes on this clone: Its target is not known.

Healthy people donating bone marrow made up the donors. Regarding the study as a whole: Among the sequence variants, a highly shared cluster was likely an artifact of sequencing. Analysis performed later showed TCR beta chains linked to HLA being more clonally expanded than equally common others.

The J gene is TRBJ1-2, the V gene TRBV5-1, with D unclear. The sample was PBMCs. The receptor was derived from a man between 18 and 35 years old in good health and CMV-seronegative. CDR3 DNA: TGCGCCAGCAGCTTGACAGAAAAACACCTCTATGGCTACACCTTC. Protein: CASSLTEKHLYGYTF. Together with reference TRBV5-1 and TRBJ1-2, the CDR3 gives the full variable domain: KAGVTQTPRYLIKTRGQQVTLSCSPISGHRSVSWYQQTPGQGLQFLFEYFSETQRNKGNFPGRFSGRQFSNSRSEMNVSTLELGDSALYLCASSLTEKHLYGYTFGSGTRLTVV.